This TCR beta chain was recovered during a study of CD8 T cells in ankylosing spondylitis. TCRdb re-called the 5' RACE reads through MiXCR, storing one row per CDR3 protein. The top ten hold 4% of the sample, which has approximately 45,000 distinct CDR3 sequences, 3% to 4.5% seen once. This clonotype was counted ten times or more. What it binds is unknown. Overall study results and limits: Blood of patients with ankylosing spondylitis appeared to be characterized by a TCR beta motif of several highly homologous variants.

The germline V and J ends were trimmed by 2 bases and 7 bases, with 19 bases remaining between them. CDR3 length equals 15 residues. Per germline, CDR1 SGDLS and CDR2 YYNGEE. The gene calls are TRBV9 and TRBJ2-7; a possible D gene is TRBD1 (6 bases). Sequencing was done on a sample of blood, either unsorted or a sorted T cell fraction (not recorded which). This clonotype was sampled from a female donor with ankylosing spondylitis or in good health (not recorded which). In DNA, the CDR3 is TGTGCCAGCAGCGTCGATATTACAGGGACGCGGGAGCAGTACTTC. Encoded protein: CASSVDITGTREQYF.